This TCR beta chain came from a study of shared clonotypes between healthy human individuals. Study overall: Each donor had three CD4 naive, three CD4 memory, two CD8 naive and one CD8 memory plate. Findings and caveats of the study: A handful of donors showed sharing of approximately 5% of naive CD4 clonotypes.

Germline loops: CDR1 SGHAT, CDR2 FQNNGV. The CDR3 has 12 amino acids. V was cut by 5 bases and J by 5 bases, with 8 bases left in between. Within Nashville, Tennessee resided all donors, each a Caucasian adult. A word on this clone: Its target is unknown.

Study processing details: Junction-only immunoSEQ sequences carried no quality scores, so filtering differed. Only in-frame clones appear in the TCRdb table, and some are missing; sequencing was by immunoSEQ multiplex PCR. D and trimming come from the DNA, and the V and J calls and clone size come from that table. The repertoire holds about 670,000 clones, with about two thirds as singletons. The origin of this receptor is a woman in her 30s in good health. The chain links TRBV11-2 to TRBJ2-3; the D is unclear. Sequencing was done on a sample of memory CD4+ T cells sorted from blood. Documented subset: CD45RA-negative fraction. CDR3 sequence reads: CASSNRGDTQYF. The CDR3 DNA reads TGTGCCAGCAGCAACCGTGGAGATACGCAGTATTTT. Drawing the rest from reference TRBV11-2 and TRBJ2-3, the complete variable domain is EAGVAQSPRYKIIEKRQSVAFWCNPISGHATLYWYQQILGQGPKLLIQFQNNGVVDDSQLPKDRFSAERLKGVDSTLKIQPAKLEDSAVYLCASSNRGDTQYFGPGTRLTVL.